This TCR beta chain was captured by sequencing in a study of T cells after posttransplantation cyclophosphamide. Study findings and constraints: Later post-transplant blood repertoires were often dominated by donor CD8+ memory clones. TRB overlap between skin or GI tissue T cells and blood was limited.

This clone appeared many times. Its target is unknown. Generated by immunoSEQ multiplex PCR, the TCRdb table keeps only in-frame clones and is missing some. The specimen has around 39,000 clones, none found just once. Trimming took 5 bases from V and 5 from J, leaving 11 bases between them. The CDR3 runs 13 residues. Germline CDR1 is LNHDA and CDR2 is SQIVND (reference sequence). This sequence originates from a girl aged 5 to 17 in good health, CMV-negative, and a related stem cell transplant donor. Material for sequencing was PBMCs. V gene TRBV19 combines with J gene TRBJ2-3, with TRBD2 as a possible D gene (5 bases). The CDR3 loop reads CASSPGAGDTQYF. CDR3 nucleotides: TGTGCCAGTAGTCCTGGTGCGGGAGATACGCAGTATTTT.